This T cell receptor (beta chain) emerged from a study of radiotherapy plus CTLA-4 blockade in lung cancer. The junction had 9 bases not matched to a gene; V was cut back by 4 bases and J by 3 bases. Germline V lookup: CDR1 MDHEN, CDR2 SYDVKM. The CDR3 length is 16 residues. Profiling relied on immunoSEQ multiplex PCR, and the TCRdb table lists in-frame clones only, not all of them. The data show tens of thousands of clones, with around 90% seen just once and 0.87% held by the top ten. The rearrangement joins TRBV28 to TRBJ1-1, with TRBD1 matching 9 bases. This TCR derives from a human donor with non-small cell lung cancer who had stable disease on radiotherapy plus ipilimumab. The sample consisted of peripheral blood, taken from a patient treated with radiotherapy plus ipilimumab. CDR3 region: CASSSNGDREYTEAFF. DNA for the CDR3: TGTGCCAGCAGTTCAAACGGGGACAGGGAATACACTGAAGCTTTCTTT.